The following is a TCR beta chain sequence with its context. Its antigen is currently unknown. The sample belongs to a study of T cell responses to AZD1222 COVID-19 vaccine. Profiled with immunoSEQ multiplex PCR; TCRdb holds only in-frame clones, not every one. The sample lists around 160,000 clones, around 93% occurring once. Whether given at about 4 or about 12 weeks, second doses were pooled. The V and J ends lost 0 bases and 3 bases respectively, with 6 bases between them. CDR1 is LGHNA and CDR2 is YNFKEQ in the germline V gene. This CDR3 comprises 15 residues. The study, taken as a whole, reports: White British ancestry dominated among donors, who included more females, and clonal diversity was possibly underestimated.

The chain uses TRBV4-2 and TRBJ1-6; D is unresolved. This clonotype was obtained from an adult who received the AZD1222 COVID-19 vaccine. The sample here was peripheral blood, taken 28 days after the second AZD1222 dose. CDR3 sequence (DNA): TGTGCCAGCAGCCAAGATGCCGACTATAATTCACCCCTCCACTTT. It is translated as CASSQDADYNSPLHF.